This T cell receptor beta chain was recovered during a study of blood T cells in healthy people across ages. The use of a sample-barcoded 5' primer and a J-beta primer mix characterized a second PCR of roughly 6 to 11 cycles. TCRdb used MiXCR to reprocess the 5' RACE reads, holding one entry per CDR3 protein. The data contain about 2 million distinct CDR3 sequences, roughly 50% of them singletons. The source of this sequence is a woman between 40 and 50 years old in good health. The sample was blood.

CDR3 protein: CASRQTTSTDTQYF. The CDR3 nucleotides read TGTGCCAGCAGACAAACTACTAGCACAGATACGCAGTATTTT. J is TRBJ2-3 and V is TRBV27; D gene uncertain. The CDR3 covers 14 residues. The ends were cut back, 6 bases at V and 0 bases at J, with 10 bases in the middle. Germline CDR1 reads MNHEY; CDR2 reads SMNVEV (reference sequence).